The 14 T cell receptor beta chains presented below share a single source sample, sequenced in a study of chemoradiotherapy in HPV16-positive cancers. This table comes from immunoSEQ multiplex PCR, and its TCRdb copy is limited to in-frame clones, with some not included. The sample has fewer than 20,000 clones; more than 75% are singletons. Collection of the sample occurred from a patient who underwent chemoradiotherapy. Receptor source: a human donor with HPV-associated anogenital cancer.

The gene calls are TRBV5-1 and TRBJ2-7, with 11 bases matching TRBD1. The CDR3 is 14 residues long. V lost 4 bases and J lost 3; bases outside the gene matches: 3. CDR1 and CDR2 from the germline V gene are SGHRS and YFSETQ. CDR3 loop: CASSPGTGGYEQYF. In nucleotides, the CDR3 is TGCGCCAGCAGCCCCGGGACAGGGGGCTACGAGCAGTACTTC.

This clone has just a few counts. The rearrangement uses TRBV19 and TRBJ2-3; no reliable D call. The CDR3 totals 11 residues. Germline V gene data show CDR1 as LNHDA and CDR2 as SQIVND (reference sequence). V lost 1 base and J lost 8, with 4 bases in between. CDR3 region: CASSIGSTQYF. In nucleotides, the CDR3 is TGTGCCAGTAGTATAGGCAGTACGCAGTATTTT. The full variable domain, its missing parts supplied by reference TRBV19 and TRBJ2-3, is DGGITQSPKYLFRKEGQNVTLSCEQNLNHDAMYWYRQDPGQGLRLIYYSQIVNDFQKGDIAEGYSVSREKKESFPLTVTSAQKNPTAFYLCASSIGSTQYFGPGTRLTVL.

This clone was recorded only once. The J gene is TRBJ2-1, the V gene TRBV19; D unclear. V was pared by 6 bases and J by 3 bases, with 15 bases between. CDR1 is LNHDA, CDR2 SQIVND, per germline (reference sequence). This CDR3 spans 15 amino acids. The CDR3: CASRNLDSRYNEQFF. The CDR3 coding sequence is TGTGCCAGTAGAAACTTAGACTCTCGCTACAATGAGCAGTTCTTC.

The chain employs TRBV7-3 and TRBJ1-1, with a weak D call TRBD1 (6 bases). Per germline, CDR1 SGHTA and CDR2 FQGTGA. Trimming left V 5 bases short and J 7 bases short, with 17 bases between. The CDR3 extends over 14 amino acids. The CDR3 DNA sequence: TGTGCCAGCAGCCCCCGAGGTCTAGGGGGTGAAGCTTTCTTT. Its translation is CASSPRGLGGEAFF.

The chain carries TRBV7-3 and TRBJ2-2, with D perhaps matching TRBD1 or TRBD2 (5 bases each). V lost 6 bases and J 1 base, leaving 12 bases between the germline ends. This CDR3 region has 15 residues. The V gene's germline CDR1 is SGHTA and CDR2 FQGTGA. The chain's CDR3 is CASRAGTENTGELFF. CDR3 DNA sequence: TGTGCCAGCAGGGCCGGGACGGAGAACACCGGGGAGCTGTTTTTT.

The sample holds one count of this clone. V is TRBV27 and J is TRBJ2-1, with 13 bases matching TRBD2. This CDR3 region has 19 residues. In germline, CDR1 is MNHEY, CDR2 SMNVEV (reference sequence). J was trimmed by 0 bases and V by 7 bases; bases with no gene match: 12. CDR3 coding DNA: TGTGCCAGCACCTCTCTCGGACTAGCGGGGGTGAGCTCCTACAATGAGCAGTTCTTC. Protein: CASTSLGLAGVSSYNEQFF.

The chain recombines TRBV28 with TRBJ1-1; D is possibly TRBD1 (5 bases). The CDR3 covers 13 residues. Germline CDR1 and CDR2: MDHEN and SYDVKM. The V and J ends lost 2 bases and 6 bases respectively, with 10 bases between them. CDR3 DNA sequence: TGTGCCAGCAGTTTACCAGGGCGGGCTGAAGCTTTCTTT. Its translation: CASSLPGRAEAFF.

The chain employs TRBV2 and TRBJ1-1, with 7 nucleotides matching TRBD1. The CDR3 runs to 13 residues. Germline V gene sequence: CDR1 SNHLY, CDR2 FYNNEI. Losses at the gene ends were 7 bases for V and 1 base for J; bases not matched to a gene: 3. DNA of the CDR3: TGTGCCAGCAAAGGACAGGCGAACACTGAAGCTTTCTTT. Protein: CASKGQANTEAFF.

CDR3 DNA: TGTGCCAGCAGTCCCACAGGGGGCACTGAAGCTTTCTTT. Its protein product is CASSPTGGTEAFF. The rearrangement uses TRBV2 and TRBJ1-1; 8 bases are a match to TRBD1. This CDR3 has 13 residues. Trimming removed 5 bases from V and 4 bases from J; junction bases left unmatched: 3. Germline loops: CDR1 SNHLY, CDR2 FYNNEI.

The J gene is TRBJ1-1, the V gene TRBV7-2; D not certain. V lost 3 bases and J lost 11, with 19 bases in between. Germline V gives CDR1 SGHTA, CDR2 FQGNSA. The CDR3 length is 14 residues. Here the CDR3 DNA reads TGTGCCAGCAGCTTTAACCGCGGTAGTCTTGATGCTTTCTTT. Amino acids: CASSFNRGSLDAFF.

This clone was counted between two and nine times. The DNA for the CDR3 is TGTGCCAGCAGAGCCCAAAGGACAGTCTATGGCTACACCTTC. It codes for CASRAQRTVYGYTF. The chain carries TRBV2 and TRBJ1-2; possible D gene TRBD1, 6 bases. V lost 6 bases and J 4 bases, leaving 15 bases between the germline ends. The length of the CDR3 is 14 residues. Germline-derived CDR1 and CDR2 are SNHLY and FYNNEI. Looking up the rest from reference TRBV2 and TRBJ1-2 gives the full variable domain: EPEVTQTPSHQVTQMGQEVILRCVPISNHLYFYWYRQILGQKVEFLVSFYNNEISEKSEIFDDQFSVERPDGSNFTLKIRSTKLEDSAMYFCASRAQRTVYGYTFGSGTRLTVV.

The chain has TRBV30 and TRBJ1-1; D call uncertain. The CDR3 contains 13 residues. The V gene's germline CDR1 is GTSNPN and CDR2 SVGIG (reference sequence). V lost 3 bases to trimming and J lost 1 base, with 9 bases between them. This CDR3 is CAWRPLRNTEAFF. Here the CDR3 DNA reads TGTGCCTGGAGGCCTTTACGGAACACTGAAGCTTTCTTT.

Notes on this clone: An end of the junction differs from the germline gene, which may be a read error. The chain joins TRBV10-3 to TRBJ2-5; 12 bases map to TRBD2. CDR1 is ENHRY and CDR2 is SYGVKD in the germline V gene. CDR3 length equals 14 residues. The CDR3 spells CATASGGAREPQYF. The CDR3 DNA follows: TGTGCCACCGCTAGCGGGGGGGCCCGAGAGCCCCAGTACTTC.

The V and J genes are TRBV7-6 and TRBJ2-5, with 11 bases lining up with TRBD1. Matching the DNA end better, TRBJ2-7 makes the J call doubtful. There are 18 residues in the CDR3. Per germline, CDR1 SGHVS and CDR2 FNYEAQ. The CDR3 DNA follows: TGTGCCAGCAGCTTAGTCTCAGGACAGGGGGCGGGGACCTACGAGCAGTACTTC. It encodes CASSLVSGQGAGTYEQYF.